This is a list of T cell receptor beta chains from one sample in a study of siplizumab effects on memory and regulatory T cells. Sequencing was performed with immunoSEQ multiplex PCR; in TCRdb, only in-frame clones are kept and a portion is missing. The table records under 70,000 clones, around 80% of them present only once. The sample was memory CD4+ T cells sorted from blood. These receptors came from a human donor in good health. Both conserved end residues are part of each CDR3. D genes are given only for firm matches.

CDR3: CASSQDAGLTEAFF
DNA: TGCGCCAGCAGCCAAGATGCGGGATTGACTGAAGCTTTCTTT
V: TRBV4-3
J: TRBJ1-1
D: .

CDR3: CASSSTSYEQYF
DNA: TGTGCCAGCAGTTCAACATCTTACGAGCAGTACTTC
V: TRBV6-6
J: TRBJ2-7
D: .

CDR3: CASSLSVSALQETQYF
DNA: TGCGCCAGCAGCTTGAGCGTTTCGGCACTCCAAGAGACCCAGTACTTC
V: TRBV5-1
J: TRBJ2-5
D: .

CDR3: CASNDGQGFNQPQHF
DNA: TGTGCCAGCAACGACGGACAGGGGTTTAATCAGCCCCAGCATTTT
V: TRBV2
J: TRBJ1-5
D: TRBD1

CDR3: CASSPIDRGSYEQYF
DNA: TGTGCCAGCAGTCCTATCGACAGGGGCTCCTACGAGCAGTACTTC
V: TRBV28
J: TRBJ2-7
D: TRBD1

CDR3: CASSLGGFQPQHF
DNA: TGTGCCAGCAGCTTGGGGGGGTTTCAGCCCCAGCATTTT
V: TRBV5-6
J: TRBJ1-5
D: .

CDR3: CSAHNRVTGELFF
DNA: TGCAGCGCACACAACAGGGTCACCGGGGAGCTGTTTTTT
V: TRBV29-1
J: TRBJ2-2
D: .

CDR3: CAISEASQVTPLHF
DNA: TGTGCCATCAGTGAGGCTTCACAGGTCACCCCCCTCCACTTT
V: TRBV10-3
J: TRBJ1-6
D: .

CDR3: CASSAGRTSGDNEQFF
DNA: TGTGCCAGCAGCGCCGGTCGGACTAGCGGGGACAATGAGCAGTTCTTC
V: TRBV7-9
J: TRBJ2-1
D: TRBD2

CDR3: CASSLGGSGTEAFF
DNA: TGCGCCAGCAGCTTGGGGGGTAGTGGCACTGAAGCTTTCTTT
V: TRBV5-1
J: TRBJ1-1
D: .